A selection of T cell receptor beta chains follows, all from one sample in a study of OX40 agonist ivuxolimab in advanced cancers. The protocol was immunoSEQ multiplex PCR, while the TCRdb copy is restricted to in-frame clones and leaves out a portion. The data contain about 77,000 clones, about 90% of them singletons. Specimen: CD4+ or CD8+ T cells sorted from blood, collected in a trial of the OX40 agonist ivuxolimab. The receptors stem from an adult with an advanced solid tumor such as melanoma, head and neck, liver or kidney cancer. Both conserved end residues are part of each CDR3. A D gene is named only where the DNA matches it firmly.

CDR3: CASSLVEGYGYTF
D: .
V: TRBV11-3
length: 13
J: TRBJ1-2

CDR3: CAWGRTTAGVDNEQFF
D: TRBD2
V: TRBV30
length: 16
J: TRBJ2-1

CDR3: CASSQTEGYEQYF
D: .
V: TRBV4-2
length: 13
J: TRBJ2-7

CDR3: CASSPREAQPQHF
D: .
V: TRBV7-8
length: 13
J: TRBJ1-5

CDR3: CASRTGQGAASPLHF
D: TRBD1
V: TRBV19
length: 15
J: TRBJ1-6

CDR3: CASSRDRNQPQHF
D: .
V: TRBV18
length: 13
J: TRBJ1-5

CDR3: CASSFTSGTYNEQFF
D: .
V: TRBV11-1
length: 15
J: TRBJ2-1

CDR3: CASRSWSSGGVNTGELFF
D: TRBD2
V: TRBV27
length: 18
J: TRBJ2-2

CDR3: CASSPPSSPQFF
D: .
V: TRBV27
length: 12
J: TRBJ2-1

CDR3: CASSSGRGLGGYTF
D: TRBD1
V: TRBV6-6
length: 14
J: TRBJ1-2

CDR3: CASSLAGQPSYEQYF
D: .
V: TRBV5-1
length: 15
J: TRBJ2-7

CDR3: CASSSQGLGPQHF
D: TRBD1
V: TRBV5-1
length: 13
J: TRBJ1-5

CDR3: CASSEIETDTQYF
D: .
V: TRBV6-4
length: 13
J: TRBJ2-3

CDR3: CAWSAGGRPYEQYF
D: TRBD2
V: TRBV30
length: 14
J: TRBJ2-7

CDR3: CATRTGTGSYNEQFF
D: TRBD1
V: TRBV18
length: 15
J: TRBJ2-1

CDR3: CASSFSGLGNYEQYF
D: TRBD2
V: TRBV7-2
length: 15
J: TRBJ2-7

CDR3: CASSPGTSHTEAFF
D: .
V: TRBV11-2
length: 14
J: TRBJ1-1

CDR3: CASSVAGNNEQFF
D: .
V: TRBV9
length: 13
J: TRBJ2-1

CDR3: CASSQEGLRGRETQYF
D: .
V: TRBV4-1
length: 16
J: TRBJ2-5

CDR3: CASSLEQGTEAFF
D: TRBD1
V: TRBV11-2
length: 13
J: TRBJ1-1

CDR3: CASSLRGFQGLQPQHF
D: .
V: TRBV28
length: 16
J: TRBJ1-5

CDR3: CAISDRGRGQETQYF
D: .
V: TRBV10-3
length: 15
J: TRBJ2-5

CDR3: CASSLDPPGEQYF
D: .
V: TRBV5-1
length: 13
J: TRBJ2-7

CDR3: CASSGLANEQYF
D: TRBD2
V: TRBV7-9
length: 12
J: TRBJ2-7

CDR3: CASSRGGAEETQYF
D: TRBD2
V: TRBV7-6
length: 14
J: TRBJ2-5

CDR3: CASSPRLGNYGYTF
D: .
V: TRBV5-4
length: 14
J: TRBJ1-2

CDR3: CASSPLWGNTIYF
D: .
V: TRBV28
length: 13
J: TRBJ1-3

CDR3: CASSQDQAGEKLFF
D: .
V: TRBV4-2
length: 14
J: TRBJ1-4

CDR3: CASSLDQFEAFF
D: .
V: TRBV5-1
length: 12
J: TRBJ1-1

CDR3: CASSHQGWETQYF
D: .
V: TRBV27
length: 13
J: TRBJ2-5

CDR3: CASTNIGNEQFF
D: .
V: TRBV5-4
length: 12
J: TRBJ2-1

CDR3: CAWSVLWAHGYTF
D: .
V: TRBV30
length: 13
J: TRBJ1-2

CDR3: CATGRGGTDTQYF
D: TRBD2
V: TRBV15
length: 13
J: TRBJ2-3

CDR3: CASSTPGPQETQYF
D: .
V: TRBV19
length: 14
J: TRBJ2-5